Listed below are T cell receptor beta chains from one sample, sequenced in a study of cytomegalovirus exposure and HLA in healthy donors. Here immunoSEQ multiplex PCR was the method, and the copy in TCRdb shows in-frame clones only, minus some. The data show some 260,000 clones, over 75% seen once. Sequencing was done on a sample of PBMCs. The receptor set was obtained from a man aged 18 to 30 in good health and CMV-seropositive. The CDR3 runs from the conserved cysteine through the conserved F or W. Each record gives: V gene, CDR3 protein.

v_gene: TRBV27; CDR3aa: CASSAALRTGSNQPQHF
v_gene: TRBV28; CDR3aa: CASSLLQRYGYTF
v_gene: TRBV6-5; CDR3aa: CASSYDRGETEAFF
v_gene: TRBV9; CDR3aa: CASSGQEETQYF
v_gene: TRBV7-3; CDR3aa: CASSLNPAGEQYF
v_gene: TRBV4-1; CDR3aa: CASSPPGQGADTQYF
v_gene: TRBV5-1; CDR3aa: CASSLAHNYYEQYF
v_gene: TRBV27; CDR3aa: CASSSQGSQHF
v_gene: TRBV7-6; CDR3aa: CASSLESRREGPGELFF
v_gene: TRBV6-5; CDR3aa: CASRIRPGGYTF
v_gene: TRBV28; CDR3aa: CASSLSGVVGNQPQHF
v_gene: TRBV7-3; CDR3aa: CASSLAGGQYNEQFF
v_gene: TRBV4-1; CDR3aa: CASSQEAYTAYGYTF
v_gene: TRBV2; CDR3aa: CASSAPGRKNTEAFF
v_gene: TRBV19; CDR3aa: CASSDSLNTEAFF
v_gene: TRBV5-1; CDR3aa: CASSLFSTRANTEAFF
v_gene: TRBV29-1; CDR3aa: CSVTQGANRQPQHF
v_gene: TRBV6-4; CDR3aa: CASSEFNRGDTGELFF
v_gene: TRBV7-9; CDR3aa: CASSLAGSLEQYF
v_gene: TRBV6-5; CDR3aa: CASSYSRGLEAYEQYF
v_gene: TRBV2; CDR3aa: CASSALTSSTDTQYF
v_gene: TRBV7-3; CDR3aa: CASSLSPGVIDEQFF
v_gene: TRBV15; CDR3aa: CATSKDLLYEQYF
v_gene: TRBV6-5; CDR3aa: CASGSTLGYGYTF
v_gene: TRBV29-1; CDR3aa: CSVGYRLAGGNEQFF
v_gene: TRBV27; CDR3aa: CASSLVVTGGLPEAFF
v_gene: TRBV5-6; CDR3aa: CASSVGTSNQPQHF
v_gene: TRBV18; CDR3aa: CASTGQTGEQYF
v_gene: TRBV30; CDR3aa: CAWSASSGTDTQYF
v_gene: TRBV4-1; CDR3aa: CASSQYFTGGTEAFF
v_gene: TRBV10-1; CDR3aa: CASSESLELDTQYF
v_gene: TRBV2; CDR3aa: CASSRSGQGLAEAFF
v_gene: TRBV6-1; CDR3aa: CASSESTITEAFF
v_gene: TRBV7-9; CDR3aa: CASSSLGQGFYNEQFF
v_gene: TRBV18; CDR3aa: CASSPGGNTGELFF
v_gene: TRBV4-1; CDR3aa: CASSRPGQKINYGYTF
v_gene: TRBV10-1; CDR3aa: CASSPGGSLFYEQYF
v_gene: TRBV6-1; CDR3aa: CASSEARGLETQYF
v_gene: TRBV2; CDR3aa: CASSDRLGFGTEAFF
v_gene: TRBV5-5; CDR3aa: CASGTAGLNYEQYF
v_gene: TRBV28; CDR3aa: CASANTVGELSTYGYTF
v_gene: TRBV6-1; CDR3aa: CASRTTGLAAYEQYF
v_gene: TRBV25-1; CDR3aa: CASSPQASVNTEAFF
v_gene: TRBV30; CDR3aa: CAWSADGNTIYF